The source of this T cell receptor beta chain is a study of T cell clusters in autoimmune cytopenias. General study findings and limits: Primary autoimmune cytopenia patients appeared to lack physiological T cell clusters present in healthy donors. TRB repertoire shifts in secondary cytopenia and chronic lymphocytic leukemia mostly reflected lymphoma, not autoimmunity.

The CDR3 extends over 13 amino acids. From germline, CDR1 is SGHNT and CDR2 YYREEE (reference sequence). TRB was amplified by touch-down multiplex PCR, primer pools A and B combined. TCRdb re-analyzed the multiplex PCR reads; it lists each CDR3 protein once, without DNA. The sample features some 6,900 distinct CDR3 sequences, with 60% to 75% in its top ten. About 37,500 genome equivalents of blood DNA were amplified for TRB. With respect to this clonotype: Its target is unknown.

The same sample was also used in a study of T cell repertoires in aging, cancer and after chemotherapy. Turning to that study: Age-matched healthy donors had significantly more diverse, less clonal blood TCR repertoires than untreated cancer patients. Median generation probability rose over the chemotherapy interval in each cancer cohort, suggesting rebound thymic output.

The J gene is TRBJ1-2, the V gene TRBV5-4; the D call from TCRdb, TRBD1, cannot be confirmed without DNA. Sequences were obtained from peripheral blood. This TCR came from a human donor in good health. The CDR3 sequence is CASSPDLGDGYTF.